One and the same sample provided the 9 T cell receptor beta chains below, sequenced in a study of OX40 agonist ivuxolimab in advanced cancers. Clones were sequenced by immunoSEQ multiplex PCR, and TCRdb holds only the in-frame ones, with some missing. The sample carries roughly 34,000 clones, 84% recorded once. Sequences were derived from CD4+ or CD8+ T cells sorted from blood, sampled in a trial of the OX40 agonist ivuxolimab. All receptors come from an adult with an advanced solid tumor such as melanoma, head and neck, liver or kidney cancer.

The CDR3 region has the DNA TGTGCCATCAGTGAGGAGGATAATGAAAAACTGTTTTTT. It translates to CAISEEDNEKLFF. J is TRBJ1-4 and V is TRBV10-3; D is ambiguous. The germline V and J ends were trimmed by 2 bases and 4 bases, with 5 bases remaining between them. Germline CDR1 is ENHRY and CDR2 is SYGVKD. This CDR3 is built from 13 residues.

The chain carries TRBV7-6 and TRBJ2-1; 8 bases map to TRBD2. The V segment lost 2 bases and the J segment 8 bases; nucleotides outside the gene matches: 14. The CDR3 contains 17 residues. CDR1 is SGHVS, CDR2 FNYEAQ, per germline. CDR3 bases: TGTGCCAGCAGCTTATTAGCTCGGGGCGGGAGGTACCATGAGCAGTTCTTC. Translating gives CASSLLARGGRYHEQFF.

This chain connects TRBV7-6 to TRBJ2-5, with TRBD2 as a possible D gene (6 bases). The ends were cut back, 1 base at V and 7 bases at J, with 16 bases in the middle. From germline, CDR1 is SGHVS and CDR2 FNYEAQ. The CDR3 is 15 amino acids. The CDR3 sequence is CASSLGVYGSGTQYF. DNA of the CDR3: TGTGCCAGCAGCTTAGGTGTCTACGGGAGCGGGACCCAGTACTTC.

The chain recombines TRBV5-4 with TRBJ2-7, with a tentative D call TRBD2 (6 bases). Germline V CDR1 and CDR2: SGHNT, YYREEE (reference sequence). This CDR3 has 14 residues. V was shortened by 4 bases and J by 2 bases, with 13 bases between the two germline ends. CDR3 sequence: CASSLRGFPYEQYF. The CDR3 coding sequence is TGTGCCAGCAGCCTTCGGGGGTTCCCCTACGAGCAGTACTTC.

This clone was seen more than once but under ten times. The chain is built from TRBV9 and TRBJ2-1; D may be TRBD1 or TRBD2 (6 bases each). Germline values: CDR1 SGDLS, CDR2 YYNGEE. Trimming cost V 4 bases and J 6 bases, with 11 bases left between them. The CDR3 sequence is 13 residues long. CDR3 sequence: CASSPTGANEQFF. The CDR3 DNA follows: TGTGCCAGCAGCCCCACGGGGGCCAATGAGCAGTTCTTC.

The gene calls are TRBV19 and TRBJ1-5; the D is unclear. The CDR3 runs 16 residues. The germline V gene encodes CDR1 LNHDA and CDR2 SQIVND (reference sequence). V lost 7 bases and J lost 1, with 17 bases in between. The CDR3 region is CASTRYLGPSNQPQHF. In DNA form, the CDR3 reads TGTGCCAGTACCCGTTACTTGGGCCCGAGCAATCAGCCCCAGCATTTT.

The rearrangement links TRBV5-8 to TRBJ2-1, with D perhaps TRBD1 (6 bases). Germline V gives CDR1 SGHTS, CDR2 YDEGEE. The CDR3 is made up of 16 amino acids. Trimming stripped 3 bases from V and 8 bases from J, with 21 bases between. CDR3 sequence: CASSSQGFGYTYEQFF. In DNA form, the CDR3 reads TGTGCCAGCAGCTCACAGGGATTTGGGTATACGTATGAGCAGTTCTTC. The complete variable domain, with remaining parts taken from reference TRBV5-8 and TRBJ2-1, reads EAGVTQSPTHLIKTRGQQATLRCSPISGHTSVYWYQQALGLGLQFLLWYDEGEERNRGNFPPRFSGRQFPNYSSELNVNALELEDSALYLCASSSQGFGYTYEQFFGPGTRLTVL.

V gene TRBV5-1 combines with J gene TRBJ2-3, with 13 bases that match TRBD2. The V and J ends lost 0 bases and 0 bases, in that order; junction bases with no gene match: 4. Germline-derived CDR1 and CDR2 are SGHRS and YFSETQ. This CDR3 is built from 18 residues. The CDR3 DNA reads TGCGCCAGCAGCTTGGGACTAGCGGGAGGTCCAAGCACAGATACGCAGTATTTT. The encoded protein is CASSLGLAGGPSTDTQYF.

This chain connects TRBV5-4 to TRBJ2-3, with D tentatively TRBD2 (5 bases). From germline, CDR1 is SGHNT and CDR2 YYREEE (reference sequence). There are 14 residues in the CDR3. Between the trimmed V and J ends, which lost 5 bases and 0 bases, there was a span of 10 bases. The chain's CDR3 is CASSSRLSTDTQYF. In DNA, the CDR3 is TGTGCCAGCAGTTCCCGACTAAGCACAGATACGCAGTATTTT.